This T cell receptor beta chain was found in a study of blood T cell repertoires in COVID-19 (dated by TCRdb to the early 2020s). Looking at the study overall: Collaborator samples came from the United States, Italy and Spain and covered acute and convalescent phases of COVID-19. Sample metadata almost always included a de-identified subject ID, COVID-19 status, age in years and sex. Where available, HLA class I and class II types were obtained from metadata supplied by the sample provider rather than from assay-based typing. Subjects who had been exposed to COVID-19, were actively infected with it, or had recovered from it provided the deeply sampled blood TCRbeta repertoires that made up the dataset. A freely available public database, intended as a resource for researchers studying the immune response to SARS-CoV-2, is where the repertoires were released. Samples were obtained from the ongoing ImmuneRACE study (first 160 participants) and from 1,000 to 1,500 subjects provided by 6 global collaborators. The material from the prospective study consisted of cDNA or gDNA derived from T cells, B-cell-depleted T cells, or PBMCs. What the study reported, not specific to this receptor: How much clinical and demographic metadata was included differed by source and by participant, and the metadata was provided uncurated.

Each collaborating institution followed its own protocols to collect whole blood in K2EDTA tubes. For TCRbeta analysis, collaborators shipped samples as frozen whole blood, isolated PBMCs, or DNA extracted from either of those sample types. Regarding this clone: Its cognate antigen has yet to be identified. No clone much larger than this one lies a single base away; base qualities are absent.

TCRbeta CDR3 regions were amplified from genomic DNA by means of the immunoSEQ Assay, a bias-controlled multiplex PCR. Under the source paper's analysis protocol: The number of nucleated cells in each sample was estimated by amplification of reference gene primers within the assay. To quantify the absolute abundance of each unique TCRbeta CDR3 rearrangement, sequence reads were collapsed and filtered. Productive Simpson clonality was computed per sample as the square root of Simpson's diversity index over productive rearrangements. The table comes from immuneACCESS by way of TCRdb, which keeps in-frame sequences with V and J called. Part of the clones is missing from these tables; in studies checked, under half for an unresolved V gene and the rest for unknown reasons. The V and J calls and clone size are taken from that table; D and trimming were inferred from the DNA. The sample contains 100,000 to 150,000 clones, about four fifths of them found a single time. About 15% of the sample rests with the top ten.

Sequencing input: peripheral blood. The TCR was taken from a woman of 80 years or more with acute or convalescent COVID-19.

The CDR3 loop reads CASSIDRGYYGYTF. In nucleotides, the sequence is TGTGCCAGTAGTATCGACAGGGGCTACTATGGCTACACCTTC. This sequence uses TRBV19 and TRBJ1-2; the junction holds 8 bases that match TRBD1. From its cysteine to its phenylalanine, the CDR3 spans 14 amino acids. Only the CDR3 DNA stays, 42 bases, in frame from base 1. Taken from the germline V gene (reference sequence), the CDR1 and CDR2 loops are LNHDA and SQIVND. Germline trimming: 3 bases from V, 3 bases from J; junction bases outside gene matches: 3.